This T cell receptor (beta chain) was sequenced in a study of Ad26.COV2.S vaccination and SARS-CoV-2 variants. Study overall: Among those in the COV1001 Ad26.COV2.S trial arm was the donor. The vaccine Ad26.COV2.S was put into the muscle once, or twice with 56 days between. Study-level points and caveats: Compared with placebo recipients, vaccine recipients had higher spike-specific TCR breadth.

Concerning this clone itself: Antigen specificity is unknown.

Here immunoSEQ multiplex PCR was the method, and the copy in TCRdb shows in-frame clones only, minus some. The sample has some 250,000 clones; roughly 90% are singletons. This CDR3 region has 13 residues. V shed 5 bases and J shed 1 base, with 5 bases lying between them. Germline CDR1 reads SGHTA; CDR2 reads FQGTGA. The sample's treatment: around 19 received Ad26.COV2.S at low or high dose, single or two shots; five or six received placebo; per-sample allocation not given. Repertoires come from day 63 after the first vaccine or placebo injection. The sample came from a Boston adult aged 18-55 years. Source: peripheral blood, taken in a trial of Ad26.COV2.S vaccine versus placebo. The TCR originated in a person aged 18-65 years who received the Ad26.COV2.S COVID-19 vaccine or a placebo. The chain uses TRBV7-3 and TRBJ2-2, with D unclear. The CDR3 reads CASSLKNTGELFF. CDR3 nucleotide sequence: TGTGCCAGCAGCCTCAAGAACACCGGGGAGCTGTTTTTT.